This T cell receptor (beta chain) came from a study of a mutant IDH1 vaccine in newly diagnosed glioma. Study-level information: Patients got their first vaccination 4-6 weeks after radiotherapy alone, or with temozolomide cycles. Of the patients given treatment, approximately 60% were male and 37.5% were female, and a mean age of roughly 40 years was recorded.

The time point here: week 35, safety follow-up. Topical imiquimod was applied with each vaccine dose, which held 300 ug of mutant IDH1 20-mer peptide. The CDR3 runs to 15 residues. CDR1 is SQVTM and CDR2 is ANQGSEA in the germline V gene. V dropped 5 bases and J dropped 1 base, with 18 bases sitting between them. Remarks on this clone: Its antigen is currently unknown.

Some clones are missing from TCRdb's copy, which holds only in-frame ones; the method was immunoSEQ multiplex PCR. The table has about 48,000 clones, 65% to 80% seen once. The sequence was obtained from a middle-aged man with glioma. The sample here was PBMCs, taken from a glioma patient whose treatment included an IDH1 peptide vaccine. The chain employs TRBV29-1 and TRBJ2-7; D might be TRBD1 (6 bases). This CDR3 is CSVSTRGRGSYEQYF. CDR3 nucleotide sequence: TGCAGCGTTTCCACCCGGGGCAGGGGATCCTACGAGCAGTACTTC.